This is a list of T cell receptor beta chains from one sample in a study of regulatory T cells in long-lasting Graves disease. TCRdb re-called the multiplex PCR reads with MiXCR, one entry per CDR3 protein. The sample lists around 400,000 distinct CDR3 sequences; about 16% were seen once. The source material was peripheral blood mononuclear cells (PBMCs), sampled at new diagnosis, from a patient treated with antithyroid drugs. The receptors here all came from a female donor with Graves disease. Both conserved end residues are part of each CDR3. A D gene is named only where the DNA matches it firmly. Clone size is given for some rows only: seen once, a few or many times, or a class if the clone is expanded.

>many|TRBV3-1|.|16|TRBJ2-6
TGTGCCAGCAGCCAACGCCAGGATGCTGGGGCCAACGTCCTGACTTTC
CASSQRQDAGANVLTF
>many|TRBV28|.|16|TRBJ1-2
TGTGCCAGCAGGTCCGCCGGGAGATCTTTTGGGTATGGCTACACCTTC
CASRSAGRSFGYGYTF
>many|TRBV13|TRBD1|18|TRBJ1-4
TGTGCCAGCAGCCCAGTTGTCGGGACAGGAGCAACTAATGAAAAACTGTTTTTT
CASSPVVGTGATNEKLFF
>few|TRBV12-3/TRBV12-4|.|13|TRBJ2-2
TGTGCCAGCAGTCCCCCGGTCACCGGGGAGCTGTTTTTT
CASSPPVTGELFF
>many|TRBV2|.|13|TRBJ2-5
TGTGCCAGCAGTGAGGTAGCTGGGGAGACCCAGTACTTC
CASSEVAGETQYF
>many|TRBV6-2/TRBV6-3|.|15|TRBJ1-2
TGTGCCAGCAGTGACCCTCGGGGCTTTAGCTATGGCTACACCTTC
CASSDPRGFSYGYTF
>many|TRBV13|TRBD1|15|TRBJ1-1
TGTGCCAGCAGCCTCAACAGGGGGCTAAACACTGAAGCTTTCTTT
CASSLNRGLNTEAFF
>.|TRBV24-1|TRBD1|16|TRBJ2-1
TGTGCCACCAGTGACCGGACAGGTATTACTTACAATGAGCAGTTCTTC
CATSDRTGITYNEQFF
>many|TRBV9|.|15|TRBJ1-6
TGTGCCAGCAGCGTAAGTCCAGACTCGAGCTCACCCCTCCACTTT
CASSVSPDSSSPLHF
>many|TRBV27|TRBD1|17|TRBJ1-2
TGTGCCAGCAGTAATCACCCCGGGACAGGGTATGACTATGGCTACACCTTC
CASSNHPGTGYDYGYTF
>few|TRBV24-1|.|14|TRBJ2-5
TGTGCCACCAGTGACCCCAGGGACCAAGAGACCCAGTACTTC
CATSDPRDQETQYF
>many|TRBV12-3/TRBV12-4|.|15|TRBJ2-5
TGTGCCAGCAGTTTGGGGGCAGGGGCCATAGAGACCCAGTACTTC
CASSLGAGAIETQYF
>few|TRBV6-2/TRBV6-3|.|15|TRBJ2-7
TGTGCCAGCCGGGGTGGGAGTGGGAGCTCCTACGAGCAGTACTTC
CASRGGSGSSYEQYF
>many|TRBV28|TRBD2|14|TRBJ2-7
TGTGCCAGCAGTCGTAAACGGGAGGTCGACGAGCAGTACTTC
CASSRKREVDEQYF
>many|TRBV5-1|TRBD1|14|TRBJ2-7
TGCGCCAGCAGCTTTGGGGACAGGGGTGCCGAGCAGTACTTC
CASSFGDRGAEQYF
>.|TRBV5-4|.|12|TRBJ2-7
TGTGCCAGCAGCTATGAAGGGCACGAGCAGTACTTC
CASSYEGHEQYF
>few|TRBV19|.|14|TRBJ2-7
TGTGCCAGTAGTATTTCCACAGGGCCCTACGAGCAGTACTTC
CASSISTGPYEQYF
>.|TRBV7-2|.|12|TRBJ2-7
TGTGCCAGCAGCCCCAAGACGTACGAGCAGTACTTC
CASSPKTYEQYF